These 15 T cell receptor beta chains were all obtained from the same sample, sequenced in a study of neurological immune-mediated disorders. Via MiXCR, TCRdb re-called the 5' RACE reads, giving one row per CDR3 protein. The sample yields tens of thousands of distinct CDR3 sequences, over 4% seen once. The sequencing input was PBMCs. The receptors were gathered from a man aged 50 to 59 with multiple sclerosis.

This clonotype came up a few times. J is TRBJ1-4 and V is TRBV6-2 or TRBV6-3, with D possibly TRBD1 on 6 matching bases. Looked up from germline, CDR1 is MNHEY and CDR2 is SVGEGT. Trimming shortened V by 2 bases and J by 0 bases, and 16 bases separated the two germline ends. This CDR3 comprises 18 residues. In nucleotides, the CDR3 is TGTGCCAGCAGTTACGAGCCGGGGGCACATGCAACTAATGAAAAACTGTTTTTT. Its protein product is CASSYEPGAHATNEKLFF.

This clonotype was recorded at least ten times. V is TRBV4-1 and J is TRBJ2-7, with TRBD1 matching 7 bases. Germline V gives CDR1 MGHRA, CDR2 YSYEKL. The CDR3 length is 15 residues. Losses at the gene ends were 2 bases for V and 2 bases for J; bases not matched to a gene: 6. CDR3 residues: CASSQRQGVAYEQYV. The CDR3 DNA reads as TGCGCCAGCAGCCAAAGACAGGGTGTCGCCTACGAGCAGTACGTC.

With respect to this clonotype: Since a much larger clone is just one base distant, this may be a read error. V and J are TRBV27 and TRBJ1-4; a possible D gene is TRBD1 (5 bases). This CDR3 comprises 17 residues. Germline assignment: CDR1 MNHEY and CDR2 SMNVEV (reference sequence). The CDR3 loop is CVSSRAAVGPTTEKLFF. The CDR3 DNA reads as TGTGTCAGCAGTCGAGCCGCTGTGGGGCCCACCACTGAAAAACTGTTTTTT.

V is TRBV10-3 and J is TRBJ2-1; D may be TRBD2 (7 bases). In germline, CDR1 is ENHRY, CDR2 SYGVKD. This CDR3 comprises 15 residues. Between the trimmed V and J ends, which lost 8 bases and 4 bases, there was a span of 18 bases. CDR3: CAISESGGPYNEQFF. DNA of the CDR3: TGTGCCATCTCAGAGTCGGGGGGCCCATACAATGAGCAGTTCTTC.

This clonotype occurred many times. The gene calls are TRBV20-1 and TRBJ2-2; D remains ambiguous. The germline V gene has CDR1 DFQATT and CDR2 SNEGSKA (reference sequence). The CDR3 has 13 amino acids. The ends were cut back, 1 base at V and 8 bases at J, with 11 bases in the middle. The CDR3: CSARVGVGGELFF. The CDR3 DNA reads as TGCAGTGCTAGAGTTGGGGTCGGAGGGGAGCTGTTTTTT.

Many counts were recorded for this clonotype. CDR3: CASSSEGYEQYF. The DNA of the CDR3 is TGCGCCAGCAGCTCGGAGGGTTACGAGCAGTACTTC. This chain joins TRBV5-1 and TRBJ2-7, with a possible D match to TRBD2 (6 bases). Trimming removed 3 bases at V and 4 bases at J, with 8 bases between. This CDR3 is built from 12 residues. Germline values: CDR1 SGHRS, CDR2 YFSETQ.

This clonotype was counted ten times or more. J is TRBJ1-4 and V is TRBV20-1, with 9 bases aligning to TRBD1. V lost 7 bases and J lost 6; bases outside the gene matches: 9. Germline V gives CDR1 DFQATT, CDR2 SNEGSKA (reference sequence). The CDR3 has 14 residues. The CDR3 here is CSGEPGQGHEKLFF. The CDR3 coding sequence is TGCAGTGGCGAACCGGGACAGGGTCATGAAAAACTGTTTTTT.

There are many counts of this clonotype. This chain connects TRBV9 to TRBJ2-3; a weak D match, TRBD2 (5 bases). The V gene lost 0 bases and the J gene lost 4 bases, with 15 bases spanning the gap. The germline gives CDR1 SGDLS, CDR2 YYNGEE. This CDR3 has 16 residues. CDR3 amino acids: CASSVDPAARADTQYF. CDR3 coding DNA: TGTGCCAGCAGCGTAGACCCGGCGGCGAGGGCAGATACGCAGTATTTT. Together with reference TRBV9 and TRBJ2-3, the CDR3 gives the full variable domain: DSGVTQTPKHLITATGQRVTLRCSPRSGDLSVYWYQQSLDQGLQFLIQYYNGEERAKGNILERFSAQQFPDLHSELNLSSLELGDSALYFCASSVDPAARADTQYFGPGTRLTVL.

Ten or more counts support this clonotype. In nucleotides, the CDR3 is TGTGCCAGCAGTTTGAGGCTAGCGGCTAATGAGCAGTTCTTC. Its translation is CASSLRLAANEQFF. This chain links TRBV6-2 or TRBV6-3 with TRBJ2-1, with 7 bases identical to TRBD2. This CDR3 is built from 14 residues. V shed 4 bases, J shed 7 bases, and the junction held 7 bases outside the gene matches. CDR1 is MNHEY, CDR2 SVGEGT, per germline.

This clonotype showed up just a few times. The chain links TRBV7-2 to TRBJ2-6; the D is unclear. This CDR3 is built from 15 residues. V dropped 3 bases and J dropped 0 bases, with 6 bases sitting between them. Germline CDR1 is SGHTA and CDR2 is FQGNSA. The CDR3 protein is CASSFYNSGANVLTF. DNA of the CDR3: TGTGCCAGCAGCTTCTACAACTCTGGGGCCAACGTCCTGACTTTC.

This clonotype has a count of ten or more. CDR3 DNA sequence: TGTGCCAGCAGCTTCTCTAGCGGGTTAGAGACCCAGTACTTC. This sequence encodes CASSFSSGLETQYF. J is TRBJ2-5 and V is TRBV7-2, with TRBD2 matching over 8 bases. Germline V gene data show CDR1 as SGHTA and CDR2 as FQGNSA. After removal of 3 bases from V and 4 bases from J, the junction contained 4 bases not matched to a gene. The CDR3 consists of 14 residues. Together with reference TRBV7-2 and TRBJ2-5, the CDR3 gives the full variable domain: GAGVSQSPSNKVTEKGKDVELRCDPISGHTALYWYRQSLGQGLEFLIYFQGNSAPDKSGLPSDRFSAERTGGSVSTLTIQRTQQEDSAVYLCASSFSSGLETQYFGPGTRLLVL.

This clonotype was seen a few times. This rearrangement joins TRBV7-9 to TRBJ1-2; 7 nucleotides align to TRBD1. V dropped 4 bases and J dropped 6; count of bases not matched to a gene: 5. The germline gives CDR1 SEHNR, CDR2 FQNEAQ (reference sequence). The CDR3 is 13 residues long. The CDR3 region has the DNA TGTGCCAGCAGCTACGCCGGGACAGATGGCTACACCTTC. Translation: CASSYAGTDGYTF.

This clonotype showed up many times. J is TRBJ1-1 and V is TRBV14; TRBD1 might be the D (5 bases). The germline V and J ends were trimmed by 4 bases and 4 bases, with 16 bases remaining between them. Germline V lookup: CDR1 SGHDN, CDR2 FVKESK. The CDR3 totals 15 residues. The CDR3 coding sequence is TGTGCCAGCAGCCTGGGAGGCAGGGCGGGCACTGAAGCTTTCTTT. Translating gives CASSLGGRAGTEAFF.

This clonotype has at least ten counts. The V and J genes are TRBV7-2 and TRBJ2-5, with TRBD2 identical over 8 bases. The CDR3 is made up of 14 amino acids. The germline gives CDR1 SGHTA, CDR2 FQGNSA. V lost 5 bases, J lost 2 bases, and 4 bases stayed unmatched. The CDR3 here is CASSPRLAQETQYF. CDR3 nucleotide sequence: TGTGCCAGCAGCCCACGACTAGCGCAAGAGACCCAGTACTTC.

This clonotype came up many times. The chain has TRBV20-1 and TRBJ2-5, with D unresolved. Trimming removed 0 bases from V and 5 bases from J, with 13 bases in between. Germline CDR1 is DFQATT and CDR2 is SNEGSKA (reference sequence). The CDR3 has 14 amino acids. The CDR3 DNA sequence: TGCAGTGCTAGAGACCCCAAAGGTGCTGAGACCCAGTACTTC. Protein product: CSARDPKGAETQYF.